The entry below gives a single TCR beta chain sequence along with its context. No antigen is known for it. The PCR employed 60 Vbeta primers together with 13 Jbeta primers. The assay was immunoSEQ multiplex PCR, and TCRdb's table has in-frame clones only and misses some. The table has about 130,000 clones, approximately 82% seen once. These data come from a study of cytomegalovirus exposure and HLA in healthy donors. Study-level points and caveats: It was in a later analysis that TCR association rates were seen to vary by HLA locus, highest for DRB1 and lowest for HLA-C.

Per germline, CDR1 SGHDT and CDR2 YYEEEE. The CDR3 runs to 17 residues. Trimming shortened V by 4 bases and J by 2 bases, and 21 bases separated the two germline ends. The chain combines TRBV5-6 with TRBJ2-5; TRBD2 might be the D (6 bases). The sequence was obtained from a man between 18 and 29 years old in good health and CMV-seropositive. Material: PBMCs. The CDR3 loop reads CASSLKGMTRRQETQYF. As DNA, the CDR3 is TGTGCCAGCAGCCTAAAGGGCATGACTAGGCGGCAAGAGACCCAGTACTTC.